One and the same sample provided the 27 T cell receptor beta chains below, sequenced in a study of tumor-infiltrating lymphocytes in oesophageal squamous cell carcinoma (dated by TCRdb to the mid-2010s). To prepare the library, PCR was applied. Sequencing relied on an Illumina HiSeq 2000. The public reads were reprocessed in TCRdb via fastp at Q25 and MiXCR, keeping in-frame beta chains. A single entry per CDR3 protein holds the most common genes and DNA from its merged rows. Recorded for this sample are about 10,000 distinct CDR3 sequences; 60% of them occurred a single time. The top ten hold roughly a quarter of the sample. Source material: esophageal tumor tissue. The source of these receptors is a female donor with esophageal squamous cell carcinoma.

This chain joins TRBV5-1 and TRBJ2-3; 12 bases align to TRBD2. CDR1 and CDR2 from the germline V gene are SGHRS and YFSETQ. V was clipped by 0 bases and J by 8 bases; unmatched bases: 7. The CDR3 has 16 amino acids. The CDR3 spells CASSLEPSGGAGTQYF. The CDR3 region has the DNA TGCGCCAGCAGCTTGGAGCCTAGCGGGGGGGCGGGTACGCAGTATTTT.

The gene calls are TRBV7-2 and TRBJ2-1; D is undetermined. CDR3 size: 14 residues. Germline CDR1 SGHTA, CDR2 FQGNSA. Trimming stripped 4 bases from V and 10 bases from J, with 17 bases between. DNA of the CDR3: TGTGCCAGCAGCTCAGGTGGCGGCCTTTACGAGCAGTTCTTC. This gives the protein CASSSGGGLYEQFF. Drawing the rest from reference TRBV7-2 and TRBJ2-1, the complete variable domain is GAGVSQSPSNKVTEKGKDVELRCDPISGHTALYWYRQSLGQGLEFLIYFQGNSAPDKSGLPSDRFSAERTGGSVSTLTIQRTQQEDSAVYLCASSSGGGLYEQFFGPGTRLTVL.

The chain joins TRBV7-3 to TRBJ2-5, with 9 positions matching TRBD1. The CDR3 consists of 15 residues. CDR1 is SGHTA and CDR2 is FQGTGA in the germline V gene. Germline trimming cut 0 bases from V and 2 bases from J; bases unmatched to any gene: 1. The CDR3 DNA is TGTGCCAGCAGCTTAACCGGGACAGGGCAAGAGACCCAGTACTTC. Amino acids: CASSLTGTGQETQYF.

This CDR3 reads CASSHDSSYEQYF. CDR3 coding DNA: TGTGCCAGCAGCCATGACAGCTCCTACGAGCAGTACTTC. V and J are TRBV7-9 and TRBJ2-7, with a tentative D call TRBD1 (5 bases). V was pared by 5 bases and J by 0 bases, with 8 bases between. Germline CDR1 is SEHNR and CDR2 is FQNEAQ (reference sequence). The CDR3 totals 13 residues.

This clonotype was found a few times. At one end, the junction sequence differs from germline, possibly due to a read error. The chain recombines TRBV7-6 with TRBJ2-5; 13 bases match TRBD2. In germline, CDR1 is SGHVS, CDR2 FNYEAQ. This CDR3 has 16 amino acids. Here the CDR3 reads CASSQGGGLAGTAQYF. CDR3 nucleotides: TGTGCTAGCAGCCAAGGGGGGGGACTAGCGGGGACCGCCCAGTACTTC.

The CDR3 DNA reads TGTGCCAGCAGCCCTCATAGCGGGGTGGAGACCCAGTACTTC. It specifies CASSPHSGVETQYF. V and J are TRBV7-6 and TRBJ2-1; 8 bases align to TRBD2. The end of the DNA aligns better with TRBJ2-5, so the J call may be wrong. The CDR3 covers 14 residues. Germline V CDR1 and CDR2: SGHVS, FNYEAQ.

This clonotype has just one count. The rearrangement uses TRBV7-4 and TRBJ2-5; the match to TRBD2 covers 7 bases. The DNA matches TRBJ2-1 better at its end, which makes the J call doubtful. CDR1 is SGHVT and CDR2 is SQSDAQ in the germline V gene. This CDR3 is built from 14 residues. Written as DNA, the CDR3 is TGTGCCAGCAGCTACCGGGGGGAATACAATGAGCAGTTCTTC. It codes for CASSYRGEYNEQFF.

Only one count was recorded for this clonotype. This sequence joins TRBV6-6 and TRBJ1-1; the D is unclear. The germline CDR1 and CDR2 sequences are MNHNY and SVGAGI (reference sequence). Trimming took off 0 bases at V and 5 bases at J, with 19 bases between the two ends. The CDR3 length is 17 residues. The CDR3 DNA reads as TGTGCCAGCAGTTACTCAACAGTGAGTTTTAGAGAAACTGAAGCTTTCTTT. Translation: CASSYSTVSFRETEAFF.

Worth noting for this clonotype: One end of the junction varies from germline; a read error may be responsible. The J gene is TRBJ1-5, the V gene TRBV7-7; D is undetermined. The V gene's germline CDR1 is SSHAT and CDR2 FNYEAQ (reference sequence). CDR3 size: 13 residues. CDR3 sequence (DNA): TGTGCTAGCAGCTTATGGGTGGGTCAGCCCCAGCATTTT. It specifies CASSLWVGQPQHF. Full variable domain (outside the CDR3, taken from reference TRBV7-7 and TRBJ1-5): GAGVSQSPRYKVTKRGQDVTLRCDPISSHATLYWYQQALGQGPEFLTYFNYEAQPDKSGLPSDRFSAERPEGSISTLTIQRTEQRDSAMYRCASSLWVGQPQHFGDGTRLSIL.

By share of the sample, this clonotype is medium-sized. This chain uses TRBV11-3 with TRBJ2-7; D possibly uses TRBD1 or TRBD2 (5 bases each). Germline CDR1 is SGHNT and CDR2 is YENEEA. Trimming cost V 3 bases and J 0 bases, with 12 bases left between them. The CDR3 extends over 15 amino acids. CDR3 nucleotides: TGTGCCAGCAGCTTCTCCGGGACGGACTCCTACGAGCAGTACTTC. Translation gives CASSFSGTDSYEQYF. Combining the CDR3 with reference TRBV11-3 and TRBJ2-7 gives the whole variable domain EAGVVQSPRYKIIEKKQPVAFWCNPISGHNTLYWYLQNLGQGPELLIRYENEEAVDDSQLPKDRFSAERLKGVDSTLKIQPAELGDSAVYLCASSFSGTDSYEQYFGPGTRLTVT.

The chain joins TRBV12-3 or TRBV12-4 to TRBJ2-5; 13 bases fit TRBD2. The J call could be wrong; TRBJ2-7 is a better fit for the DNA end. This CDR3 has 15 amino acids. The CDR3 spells CASSLTSGRENEQYF. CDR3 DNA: TGTGCCAGCAGTTTAACTAGCGGGAGGGAGAACGAGCAGTACTTC.

The CDR3 DNA follows: TGTGCCAGCAGCCATAGGGGGAGGGCCAATGAGCAGTACTTC. Its protein is CASSHRGRANEQYF. This rearrangement joins TRBV7-6 to TRBJ2-3, with a possible D match to TRBD2 (7 bases). The J call may be faulty, since TRBJ2-7 better matches the DNA end. The CDR3 totals 14 residues. Germline V gives CDR1 SGHVS, CDR2 FNYEAQ.

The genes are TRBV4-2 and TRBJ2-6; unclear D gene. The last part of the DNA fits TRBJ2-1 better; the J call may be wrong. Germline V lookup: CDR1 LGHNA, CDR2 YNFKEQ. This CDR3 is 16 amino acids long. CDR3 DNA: TGTGCCAGCAGCCAAGCCTATCGCTCCTCAGGCTATGAGCAGTTCTTC. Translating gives CASSQAYRSSGYEQFF.

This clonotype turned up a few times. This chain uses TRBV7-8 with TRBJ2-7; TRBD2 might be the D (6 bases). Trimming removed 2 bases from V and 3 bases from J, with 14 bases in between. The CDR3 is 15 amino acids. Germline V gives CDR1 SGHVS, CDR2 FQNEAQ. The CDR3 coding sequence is TGTGCCAGCAGCTTAAGTCGGAGGGGTGGCTACGAGCAGTACTTC. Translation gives CASSLSRRGGYEQYF.

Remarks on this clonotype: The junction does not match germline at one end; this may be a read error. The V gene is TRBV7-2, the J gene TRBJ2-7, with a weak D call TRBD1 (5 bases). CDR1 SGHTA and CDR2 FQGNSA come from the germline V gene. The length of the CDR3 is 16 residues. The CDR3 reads CASSRKRGKDNSPLHF. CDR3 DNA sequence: TGTGCCAGCAGCCGAAAAAGGGGAAAGGATAATTCACCCCTCCACTTC.

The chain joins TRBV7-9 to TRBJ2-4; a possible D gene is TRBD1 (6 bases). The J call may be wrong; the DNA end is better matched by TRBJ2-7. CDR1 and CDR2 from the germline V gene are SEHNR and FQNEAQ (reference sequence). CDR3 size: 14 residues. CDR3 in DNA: TGTGCCAGCAGCACATCCCGGGACATTAACGAGCAGTACTTC. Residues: CASSTSRDINEQYF.

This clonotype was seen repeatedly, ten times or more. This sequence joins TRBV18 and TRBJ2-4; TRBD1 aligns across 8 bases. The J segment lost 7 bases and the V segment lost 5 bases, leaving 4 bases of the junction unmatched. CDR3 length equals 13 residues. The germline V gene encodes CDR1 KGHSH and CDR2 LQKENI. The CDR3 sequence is CASSTYRGNIQYF. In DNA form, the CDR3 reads TGTGCCAGCTCAACCTACAGGGGGAACATTCAGTACTTC.

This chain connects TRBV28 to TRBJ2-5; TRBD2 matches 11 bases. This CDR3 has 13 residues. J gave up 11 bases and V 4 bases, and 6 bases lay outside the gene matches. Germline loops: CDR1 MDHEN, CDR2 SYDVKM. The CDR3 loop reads CASSWGTSGEQYF. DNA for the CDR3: TGTGCCAGCAGTTGGGGGACTAGCGGTGAGCAGTACTTC.

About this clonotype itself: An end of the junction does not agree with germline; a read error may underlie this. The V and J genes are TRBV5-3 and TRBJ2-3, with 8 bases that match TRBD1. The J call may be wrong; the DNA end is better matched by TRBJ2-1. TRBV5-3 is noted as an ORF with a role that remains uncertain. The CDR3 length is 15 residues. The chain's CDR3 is CASSLAGGDWNEQFF. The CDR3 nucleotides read TGTGCCAGCAGCTTGGCAGGGGGCGATTGGAATGAGCAGTTCTTC.

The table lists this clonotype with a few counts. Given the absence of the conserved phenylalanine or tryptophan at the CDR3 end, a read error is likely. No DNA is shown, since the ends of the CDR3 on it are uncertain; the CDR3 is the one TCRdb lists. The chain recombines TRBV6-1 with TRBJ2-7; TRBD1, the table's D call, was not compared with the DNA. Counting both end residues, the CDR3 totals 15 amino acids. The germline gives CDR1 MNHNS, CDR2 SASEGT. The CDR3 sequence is CASSKGQNYGYTFGS.

CDR3 amino acids: CASSFNWGGTEAFF. The CDR3 DNA reads TGTGCCAGCAGCTTCAACTGGGGGGGCACTGAAGCTTTCTTT. J is TRBJ1-1 and V is TRBV7-6; maybe TRBD1 (5 bases). The CDR3 is 14 residues long. Germline CDR1 and CDR2: SGHVS and FNYEAQ. V lost 3 bases and J lost 4, with 12 bases in between.

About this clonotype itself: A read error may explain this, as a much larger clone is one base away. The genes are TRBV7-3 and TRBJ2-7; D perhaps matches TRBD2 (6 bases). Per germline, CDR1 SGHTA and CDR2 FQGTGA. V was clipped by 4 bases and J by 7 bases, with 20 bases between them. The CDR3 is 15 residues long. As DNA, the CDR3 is TGTGCCAGCAGCTCCGGGCGGGACCTACACAATGAGCAGTACTTC. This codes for CASSSGRDLHNEQYF.

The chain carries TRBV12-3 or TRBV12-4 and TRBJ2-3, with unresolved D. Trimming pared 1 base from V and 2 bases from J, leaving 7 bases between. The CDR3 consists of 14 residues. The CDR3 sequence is CASSLVRVTDTQYF. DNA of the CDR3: TGTGCCAGCAGTTTAGTCCGAGTCACAGATACGCAGTATTTT.

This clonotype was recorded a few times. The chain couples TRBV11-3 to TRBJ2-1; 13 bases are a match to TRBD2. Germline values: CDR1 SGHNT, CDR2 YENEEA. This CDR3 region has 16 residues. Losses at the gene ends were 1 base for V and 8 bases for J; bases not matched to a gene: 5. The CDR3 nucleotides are TGTGCCAGCAGCTTAGGACTAGCGGGAGGAGCGTATGAGCAGTTCTTC. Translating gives CASSLGLAGGAYEQFF.

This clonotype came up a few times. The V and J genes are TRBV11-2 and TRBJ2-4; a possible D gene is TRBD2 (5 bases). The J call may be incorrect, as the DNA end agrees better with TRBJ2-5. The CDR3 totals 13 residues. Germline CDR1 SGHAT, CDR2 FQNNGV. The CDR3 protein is CASSFRGLETQYF. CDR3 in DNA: TGTGCCAGCAGCTTTCGGGGATTAGAGACCCAGTACTTC.

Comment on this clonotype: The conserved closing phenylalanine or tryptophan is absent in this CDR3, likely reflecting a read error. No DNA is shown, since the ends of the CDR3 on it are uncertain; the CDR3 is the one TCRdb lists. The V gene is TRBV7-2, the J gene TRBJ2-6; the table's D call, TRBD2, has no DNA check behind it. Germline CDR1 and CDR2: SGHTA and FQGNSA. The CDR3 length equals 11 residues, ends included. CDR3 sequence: CASSSSGTSGP.

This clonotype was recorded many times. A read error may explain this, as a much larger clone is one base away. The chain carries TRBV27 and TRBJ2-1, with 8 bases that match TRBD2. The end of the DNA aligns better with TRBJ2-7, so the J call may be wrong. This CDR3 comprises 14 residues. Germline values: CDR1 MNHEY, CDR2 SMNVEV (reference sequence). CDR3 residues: CASSTGTSHNEQYF. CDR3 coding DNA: TGTGCCAGCAGTACCGGGACTAGTCACAACGAGCAGTACTTC.